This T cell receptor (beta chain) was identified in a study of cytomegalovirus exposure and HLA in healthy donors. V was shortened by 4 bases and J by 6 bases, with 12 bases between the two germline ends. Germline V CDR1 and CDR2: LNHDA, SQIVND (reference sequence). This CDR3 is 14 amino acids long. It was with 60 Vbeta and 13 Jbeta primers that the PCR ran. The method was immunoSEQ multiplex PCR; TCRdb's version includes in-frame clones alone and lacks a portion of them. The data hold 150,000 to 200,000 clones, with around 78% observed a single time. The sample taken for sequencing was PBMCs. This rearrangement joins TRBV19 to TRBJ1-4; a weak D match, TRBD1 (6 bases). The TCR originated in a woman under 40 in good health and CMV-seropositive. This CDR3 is CASSTREGDEKLFF. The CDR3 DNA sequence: TGTGCCAGTAGTACCCGCGAGGGGGATGAAAAACTGTTTTTT.